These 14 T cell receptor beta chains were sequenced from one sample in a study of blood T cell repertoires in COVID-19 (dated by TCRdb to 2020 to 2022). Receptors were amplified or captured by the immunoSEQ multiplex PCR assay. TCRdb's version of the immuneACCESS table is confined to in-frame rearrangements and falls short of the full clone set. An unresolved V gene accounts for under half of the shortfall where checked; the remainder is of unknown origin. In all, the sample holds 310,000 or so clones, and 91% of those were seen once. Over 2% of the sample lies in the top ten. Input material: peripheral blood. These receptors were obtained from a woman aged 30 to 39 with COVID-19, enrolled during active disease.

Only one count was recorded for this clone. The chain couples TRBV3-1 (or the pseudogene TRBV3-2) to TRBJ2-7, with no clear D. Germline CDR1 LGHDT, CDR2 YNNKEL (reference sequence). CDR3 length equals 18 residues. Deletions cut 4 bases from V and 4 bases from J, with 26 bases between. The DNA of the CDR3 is TGTGCCAGCAGCCGAGGCCCTACGACCGGAAAACACCATTACGAGCAGTACTTC. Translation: CASSRGPTTGKHHYEQYF.

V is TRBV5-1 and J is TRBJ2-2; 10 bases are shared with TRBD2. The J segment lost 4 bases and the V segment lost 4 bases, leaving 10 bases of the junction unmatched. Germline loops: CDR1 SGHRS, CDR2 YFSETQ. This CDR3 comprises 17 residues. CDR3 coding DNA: TGCGCCAGCAGCGCAGCCGGTACTAGCGGGATCACCGGGGAGCTGTTTTTT. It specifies CASSAAGTSGITGELFF.

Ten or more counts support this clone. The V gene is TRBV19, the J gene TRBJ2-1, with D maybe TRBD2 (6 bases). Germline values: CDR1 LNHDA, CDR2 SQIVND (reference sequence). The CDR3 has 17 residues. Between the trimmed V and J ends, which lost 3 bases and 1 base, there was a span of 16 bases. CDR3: CASSMLAQIGSYNEQFF. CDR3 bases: TGTGCCAGTAGTATGCTAGCGCAAATCGGGTCCTACAATGAGCAGTTCTTC.

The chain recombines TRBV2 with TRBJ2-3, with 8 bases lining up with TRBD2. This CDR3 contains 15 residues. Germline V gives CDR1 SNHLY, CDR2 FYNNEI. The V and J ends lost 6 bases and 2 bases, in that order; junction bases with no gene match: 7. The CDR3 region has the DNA TGTGCCAGCAGCAAAACTAGCGGCCCCACAGATACGCAGTATTTT. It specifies CASSKTSGPTDTQYF.

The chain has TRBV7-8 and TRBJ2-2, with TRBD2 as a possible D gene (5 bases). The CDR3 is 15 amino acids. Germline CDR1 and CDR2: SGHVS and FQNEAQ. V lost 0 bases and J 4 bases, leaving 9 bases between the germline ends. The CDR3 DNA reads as TGTGCCAGCAGCTTAGCGGGCGGGCCCACCGGGGAGCTGTTTTTT. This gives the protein CASSLAGGPTGELFF.

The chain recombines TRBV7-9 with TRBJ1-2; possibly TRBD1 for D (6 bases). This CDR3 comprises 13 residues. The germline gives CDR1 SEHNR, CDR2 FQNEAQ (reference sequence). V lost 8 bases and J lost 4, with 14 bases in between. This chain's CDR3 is CASPLTDSYGYTF. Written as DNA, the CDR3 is TGTGCCAGCCCCCTGACGGACAGCTATGGCTACACCTTC.

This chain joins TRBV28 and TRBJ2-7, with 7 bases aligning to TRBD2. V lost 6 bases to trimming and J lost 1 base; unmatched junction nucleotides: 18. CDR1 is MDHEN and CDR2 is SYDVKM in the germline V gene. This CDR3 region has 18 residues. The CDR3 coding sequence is TGTGCCAGCAGGACGGGTAGGGGAGTGAGGGAGGGTTCCTACGAGCAGTACTTC. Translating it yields CASRTGRGVREGSYEQYF. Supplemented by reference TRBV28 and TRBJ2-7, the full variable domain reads DVKVTQSSRYLVKRTGEKVFLECVQDMDHENMFWYRQDPGLGLRLIYFSYDVKMKEKGDIPEGYSVSREKKERFSLILESASTNQTSMYLCASRTGRGVREGSYEQYFGPGTRLTVT.

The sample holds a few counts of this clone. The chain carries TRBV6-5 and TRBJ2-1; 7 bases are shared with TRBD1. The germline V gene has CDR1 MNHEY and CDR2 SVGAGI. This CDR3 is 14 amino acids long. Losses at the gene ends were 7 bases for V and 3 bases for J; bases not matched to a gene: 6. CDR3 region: CASTSTGIYNEQFF. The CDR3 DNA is TGTGCCAGCACCTCGACAGGGATCTACAATGAGCAGTTCTTC.

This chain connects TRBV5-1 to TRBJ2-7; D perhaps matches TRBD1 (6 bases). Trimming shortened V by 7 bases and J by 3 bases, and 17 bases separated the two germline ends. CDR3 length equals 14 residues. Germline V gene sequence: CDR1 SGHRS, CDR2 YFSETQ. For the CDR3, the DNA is TGCGCCAGCTGCTCCGGGACACTCAACTACGAGCAGTACTTC. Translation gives CASCSGTLNYEQYF. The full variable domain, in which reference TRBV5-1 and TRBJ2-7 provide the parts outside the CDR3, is KAGVTQTPRYLIKTRGQQVTLSCSPISGHRSVSWYQQTPGQGLQFLFEYFSETQRNKGNFPGRFSGRQFSNSRSEMNVSTLELGDSALYLCASCSGTLNYEQYFGPGTRLTVT.

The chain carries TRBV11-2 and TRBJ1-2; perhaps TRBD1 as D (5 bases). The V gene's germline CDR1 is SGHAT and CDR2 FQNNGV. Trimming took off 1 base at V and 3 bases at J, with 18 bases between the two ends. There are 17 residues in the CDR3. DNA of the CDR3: TGTGCCAGCAGCTTAGGTCCAAGGAGGGGCTTCGACTATGGCTACACCTTC. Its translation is CASSLGPRRGFDYGYTF.

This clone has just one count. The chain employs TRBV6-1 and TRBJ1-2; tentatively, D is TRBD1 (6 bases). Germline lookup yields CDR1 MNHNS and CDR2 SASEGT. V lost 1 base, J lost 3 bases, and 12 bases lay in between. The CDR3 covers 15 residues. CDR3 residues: CASSEVPGQYYGYTF. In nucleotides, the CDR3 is TGTGCCAGCAGTGAAGTCCCCGGACAGTACTATGGCTACACCTTC.

This CDR3 is CATSDLTRRGQFF. The CDR3 region has the DNA TGTGCCACCAGTGATTTGACGAGGCGCGGGCAGTTCTTC. V gene TRBV24-1 combines with J gene TRBJ2-1, with D unclear. The CDR3 has 13 amino acids. CDR1 is KGHDR, CDR2 SFDVKD, per germline. Deletions cut 0 bases from V and 12 bases from J, with 11 bases between.

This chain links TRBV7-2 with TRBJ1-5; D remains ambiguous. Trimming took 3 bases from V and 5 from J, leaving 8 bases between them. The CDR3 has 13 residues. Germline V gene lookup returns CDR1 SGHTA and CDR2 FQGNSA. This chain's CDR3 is CASSLVRDQPQHF. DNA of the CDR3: TGTGCCAGCAGCTTGGTCCGAGATCAGCCCCAGCATTTT.

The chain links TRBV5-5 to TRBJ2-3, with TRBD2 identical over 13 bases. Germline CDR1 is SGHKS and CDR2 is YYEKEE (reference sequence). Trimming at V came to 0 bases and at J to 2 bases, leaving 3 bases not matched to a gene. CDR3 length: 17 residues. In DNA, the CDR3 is TGTGCCAGCAGCTTGGTTACTAGCGGGAGGGTCACAGATACGCAGTATTTT. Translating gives CASSLVTSGRVTDTQYF.